This TCR beta chain is from a study of Graves' ophthalmopathy and Graves' hyperthyroidism. Beta-chain TCR CDR3 regions were amplified from RNA transcripts. The first round was an RT-PCR with HTBI primers, and the second round was a multiplex PCR. TCRdb independently ran MiXCR on the multiplex PCR reads; one entry per CDR3 protein. The sample shows roughly 50,000 distinct CDR3 sequences, less than 55% of them seen only once. The sample holds many counts of this clonotype. The CDR3 sequence is 15 residues long. V was trimmed by 3 bases and J by 5 bases, leaving 13 bases between them. This receptor was identified in an adult woman with Graves' ophthalmopathy. This sequence joins TRBV12-3 or TRBV12-4 and TRBJ2-2, with D tentatively TRBD1 (6 bases). The sample was peripheral blood. CDR3 sequence: CASSLTRGVTGELFF. The CDR3 nucleotides read TGTGCCAGCAGTTTGACCAGGGGAGTAACCGGGGAGCTGTTTTTT.